The present TCR beta chain was sequenced within a study of cytomegalovirus exposure and HLA in healthy donors. This CDR3 has 12 amino acids. J gave up 7 bases and V 4 bases, and 3 bases lay outside the gene matches. Per germline, CDR1 MNHNY and CDR2 SVGAGI (reference sequence). The protocol was immunoSEQ multiplex PCR, while the TCRdb copy is restricted to in-frame clones and leaves out a portion. Of approximately 200,000 clones detected, around nine tenths appear once; the ten largest clones hold approximately 0.99%. This sequence was found in a woman aged 18 to 35 in good health and CMV-seronegative. The gene calls are TRBV6-6 and TRBJ1-1; 7 nucleotides line up with TRBD1. The specimen sequenced was PBMCs. The CDR3, as DNA: TGTGCCAGCAGTTTCCGGGACAGTGAAGCTTTCTTT. This encodes CASSFRDSEAFF.